The entry that follows covers one TCR beta chain sequence. V lost 2 bases and J lost 3, with 2 bases in between. Per the germline V gene, CDR1 is LGHDT and CDR2 is YNNKEL (reference sequence). The CDR3 totals 11 residues. TCRdb's table, derived via immunoSEQ multiplex PCR, lists solely in-frame clones and lacks some. The sample yields roughly 71,000 clones, 85% seen once. This sample is drawn from a study of T cell responses to AZD1222 COVID-19 vaccine. The chain is built from TRBV3-1 (or the pseudogene TRBV3-2) and TRBJ2-7; no definite D call. The input for sequencing was peripheral blood, taken on day 0 of AZD1222 vaccination. The clonotype originates from an adult in good health. In DNA, the CDR3 is TGTGCCAGCAGCCAATACTACGAGCAGTACTTC. Amino acid sequence: CASSQYYEQYF.